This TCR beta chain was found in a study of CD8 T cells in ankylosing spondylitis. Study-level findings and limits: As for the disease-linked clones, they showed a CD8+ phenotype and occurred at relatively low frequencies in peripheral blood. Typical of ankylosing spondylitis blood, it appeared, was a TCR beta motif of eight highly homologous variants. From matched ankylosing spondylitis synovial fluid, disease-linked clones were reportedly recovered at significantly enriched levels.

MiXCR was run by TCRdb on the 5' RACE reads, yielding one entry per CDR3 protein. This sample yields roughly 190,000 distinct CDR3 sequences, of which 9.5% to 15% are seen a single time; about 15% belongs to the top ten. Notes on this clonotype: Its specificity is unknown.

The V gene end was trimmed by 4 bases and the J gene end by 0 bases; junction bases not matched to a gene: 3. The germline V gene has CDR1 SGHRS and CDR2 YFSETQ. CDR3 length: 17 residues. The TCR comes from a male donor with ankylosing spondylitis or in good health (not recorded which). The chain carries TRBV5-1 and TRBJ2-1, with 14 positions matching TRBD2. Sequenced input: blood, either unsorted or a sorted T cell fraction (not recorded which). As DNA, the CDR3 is TGCGCCAGCAGCGGGGGGACTAGCGGGAGCTCCTACAATGAGCAGTTCTTC. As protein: CASSGGTSGSSYNEQFF.